The rows below give T cell receptor beta chains drawn from one sample of a study of blood T cell repertoires in COVID-19. Produced via immunoSEQ multiplex PCR; TCRdb's table is partial and in-frame only. There are 120,000 or so clones in the sample; around 89% occur only once, and 7.5% to 8% lies in the top ten. Sequenced: peripheral blood. The origin of the receptors is a man aged 50-59 years with acute or convalescent COVID-19. The CDR3 runs from the conserved cysteine through the conserved F or W. A D gene is named only where the DNA matches it firmly. Size values are once, few and many counts, or a class for expanded clones, and some rows have none.

>TRBV2|TRBJ2-5|.|TRBD2
CASSDRVAGGQETQYF
TGTGCCAGCAGTGATCGGGTAGCGGGAGGTCAAGAGACCCAGTACTTC
>TRBV29-1|TRBJ1-6|.|TRBD1
CSVVWYRDRGPLNYNSPLHF
TGCAGCGTTGTGTGGTATCGGGACAGGGGCCCTCTTAATTATAATTCACCCCTCCACTTT
>TRBV2|TRBJ1-1|.|TRBD1
CASNYRGNTEAFF
TGTGCCAGCAACTACAGGGGAAACACTGAAGCTTTCTTT
>TRBV5-1|TRBJ1-1|.|TRBD1
CASSLGGTGGTEAFF
TGCGCCAGCAGCTTGGGAGGGACAGGGGGGACTGAAGCTTTCTTT
>TRBV29-1|TRBJ1-4|.|.
CSAMTVNEKLFF
TGCAGCGCCATGACAGTTAATGAAAAACTGTTTTTT
>TRBV10-2|TRBJ2-7|once|.
CASSERGEQYF
TGCGCCAGCAGTGAGAGGGGCGAGCAGTACTTC
>TRBV4-1|TRBJ2-3|.|.
CASSQDRTDTQYF
TGCGCCAGCAGCCAAGATCGGACAGATACGCAGTATTTT
>TRBV6-5|TRBJ1-1|.|.
CASSRQDWPTEAFF
TGTGCCAGCAGTCGACAGGATTGGCCTACTGAAGCTTTCTTT
>TRBV11-2|TRBJ2-7|.|.
CASSSIRVPNTHEQYF
TGTGCCAGCAGCTCAATCCGGGTCCCAAACACCCACGAGCAGTACTTC
>TRBV5-1|TRBJ2-2|.|.
CASSLDPGKTGELFF
TGCGCCAGCAGCTTGGATCCGGGGAAAACCGGGGAGCTGTTTTTT
>TRBV5-1|TRBJ2-2|.|TRBD1
CASSITGQGTGELFF
TGCGCCAGCAGCATAACGGGACAGGGGACCGGGGAGCTGTTTTTT
>TRBV9|TRBJ1-3|.|.
CASSVAGGEGNTIYF
TGTGCCAGCAGCGTAGCTGGGGGCGAAGGAAACACCATATATTTT
>TRBV19|TRBJ1-1|.|.
CASSYGGRQNTEAFF
TGTGCCAGTAGTTATGGAGGTCGGCAGAACACTGAAGCTTTCTTT
>TRBV5-6|TRBJ1-1|.|.
CASKPAGAITEAFF
TGTGCCAGCAAACCCGCAGGGGCTATCACTGAAGCTTTCTTT
>TRBV24-1|TRBJ1-2|few|TRBD1
CATSETGVAPSCTF
TGTGCCACCAGTGAGACAGGGGTTGCCCCTAGCTGCACCTTC
>TRBV5-6|TRBJ2-3|.|TRBD2
CASSPSGGGGNTQYF
TGTGCCAGCAGCCCGAGCGGGGGCGGGGGAAATACGCAGTATTTT
>TRBV7-9|TRBJ2-1|.|TRBD2
CASSQLDIYSGSGQFF
TGTGCCAGCAGCCAGCTGGACATTTATAGCGGGAGCGGCCAGTTCTTC
>TRBV18|TRBJ1-2|.|.
CASSPQGVYGYTF
TGTGCCAGCTCACCACAAGGGGTGTATGGCTACACCTTC
>TRBV29-1|TRBJ1-2|.|.
CSVERWGDGYTF
TGCAGCGTTGAAAGGTGGGGGGATGGCTACACCTTC
>TRBV3-1/TRBV3-2|TRBJ1-5|.|.
CASSLFGGNQPQHF
TGTGCCAGCAGCCTTTTCGGGGGGAATCAGCCCCAGCATTTT
>TRBV2|TRBJ2-2|.|.
CASRTGGGTGELFF
TGTGCCAGCCGAACAGGGGGGGGCACCGGGGAGCTGTTTTTT
>TRBV18|TRBJ2-1|.|.
CASSTEQGTRGEQFF
TGTGCCAGCTCAACAGAACAGGGGACTAGAGGTGAGCAGTTCTTC